The text below deals with one T cell receptor (beta chain). Germline CDR1 is KGHDR and CDR2 is SFDVKD. The CDR3 is made up of 11 amino acids. The V end lost 12 bases, the J end lost 0 bases, and 8 bases lay between the germline ends. The data originate from a study of patients and donors after allogeneic stem cell transplantation. Using its own MiXCR run on the RT-PCR reads, TCRdb lists one record per CDR3 protein. The table lists 900,000 to 1,000,000 distinct CDR3 sequences, about a sixth of them singletons. What was sequenced was blood, either unsorted or a sorted T cell fraction (not recorded which). V usage is TRBV24-1 and J usage is TRBJ2-7; D gene unclear. The clonotype comes from a human donor who was either an allogeneic HSCT recipient or a stem cell or donor lymphocyte infusion donor (not recorded which). It is not recorded whose cells these are; they may come from a transplant donor. The CDR3 spells CAVGLSYEQYF. For the CDR3, the DNA is TGTGCCGTAGGCCTCTCCTACGAGCAGTACTTC.